The next 9 T cell receptor beta chains were all read from a single sample in a study of blood T cell repertoires in COVID-19. The data were produced by immunoSEQ multiplex PCR, yet TCRdb's version contains in-frame clones alone and is incomplete. Of approximately 140,000 clones in the sample, about 80% were seen once. The sequencing input was peripheral blood. These receptors were obtained from a human donor in a cohort sampled during active COVID-19.

The rearrangement links TRBV25-1 to TRBJ2-7, with a tentative D call TRBD2 (5 bases). Trimming left V 3 bases short and J 2 bases short, with 14 bases between. The germline V gene has CDR1 MGHDK and CDR2 SYGVNS. CDR3 length: 15 residues. CDR3 bases: TGTGCCAGCAGTGACTTGGCGGGCAGCACCTACGAGCAGTACTTC. Its protein product is CASSDLAGSTYEQYF.

The CDR3 nucleotides read TGTGCCAGCACCTCTCTATCATACGGGGATACGCAGTATTTT. It codes for CASTSLSYGDTQYF. The chain combines TRBV7-8 with TRBJ2-3, with D uncertain. Deletions cut 7 bases from V and 6 bases from J, with 17 bases between. Germline lookup yields CDR1 SGHVS and CDR2 FQNEAQ. The CDR3 sequence is 14 residues long.

This chain connects TRBV19 to TRBJ1-2; D is perhaps TRBD1 (5 bases). CDR1 is LNHDA and CDR2 is SQIVND in the germline V gene (reference sequence). The CDR3 totals 12 residues. Trimming removed 4 bases at V and 4 bases at J, with 7 bases between. The chain's CDR3 is CASSRRGYGYTF. The CDR3 DNA reads as TGTGCCAGTAGTAGAAGGGGCTATGGCTACACCTTC.

This chain joins TRBV7-3 and TRBJ1-1, with 7 bases lining up with TRBD1. The CDR3 extends over 13 amino acids. Trimming took 1 base from V and 7 from J; bases not matched to a gene: 3. Germline CDR1 reads SGHTA; CDR2 reads FQGTGA. The CDR3 loop reads CASSLNYRGEAFF. The CDR3, as DNA: TGTGCCAGCAGCTTAAACTACAGGGGTGAAGCTTTCTTT.

The gene calls are TRBV6-1 and TRBJ2-4; possible D gene TRBD1, 5 bases. CDR3 length: 17 amino acids. V was shortened by 3 bases and J by 0 bases, with 15 bases between the two germline ends. Germline assignment: CDR1 MNHNS and CDR2 SASEGT. CDR3 bases: TGTGCCAGCAGTGATTATGGGGCCTCGTTAGCCAAAAACATTCAGTACTTC. Its protein product is CASSDYGASLAKNIQYF.

The rearrangement joins TRBV6-6 to TRBJ2-2; unclear D gene. V was clipped by 2 bases and J by 7 bases, with 5 bases between them. Germline V lookup: CDR1 MNHNY, CDR2 SVGAGI (reference sequence). The CDR3 totals 12 residues. The CDR3 DNA reads as TGTGCCAGCAGTTACGCCGGCGGGGAGCTGTTTTTT. It specifies CASSYAGGELFF.

This rearrangement joins TRBV30 to TRBJ2-7; 8 nucleotides align to TRBD1. Trimming took 1 base from V and 6 from J; bases not matched to a gene: 5. The CDR3 has 13 residues. CDR1 is GTSNPN and CDR2 is SVGIG in the germline V gene (reference sequence). The CDR3 nucleotides are TGTGCCTGGAGTGGCCGGGACAGGCTCGAGCAGTACTTC. Its protein product is CAWSGRDRLEQYF.

The chain links TRBV12-3 or TRBV12-4 to TRBJ2-3; maybe TRBD2 (6 bases). The length of the CDR3 is 13 residues. The V gene lost 7 bases and the J gene lost 3 bases, with 11 bases spanning the gap. In nucleotides, the CDR3 is TGTGCCAGCAACGGGGGTGTAACAGATACGCAGTATTTT. This codes for CASNGGVTDTQYF.

The V and J genes are TRBV6-2 or TRBV6-3 and TRBJ2-1, with TRBD1 identical over 7 bases. J lost 3 bases, V lost 6 bases, and 8 bases had no gene match. The CDR3 totals 15 residues. The V gene's germline CDR1 is MNHEY and CDR2 SVGEGT. The CDR3 spells CASSATGVNYNEQFF. CDR3 bases: TGTGCCAGCAGCGCTACAGGGGTAAACTACAATGAGCAGTTCTTC.